Here is one TCR beta chain with its context. The data are from a study of blood T cell repertoires in COVID-19. Clones were sequenced by immunoSEQ multiplex PCR, and TCRdb holds only the in-frame ones, with some missing. The data hold 260,000 or so clones, with 70% to 90% observed a single time. Sequencing input: peripheral blood. This TCR came from a man in his late teens or twenties with active or convalescent COVID-19.

For the CDR3, the DNA is TGTGCCAGCAGCTTGTCTCCGGGGGAGAGTGGCTACACCTTC. Its protein product is CASSLSPGESGYTF. This chain joins TRBV5-5 and TRBJ1-2, with D tentatively TRBD1 (5 bases). Deletions cut 1 base from V and 7 bases from J, with 14 bases between. This CDR3 region has 14 residues. The V gene's germline CDR1 is SGHKS and CDR2 YYEKEE (reference sequence). The entire variable domain, with the rest obtained from reference TRBV5-5 and TRBJ1-2, is as follows: DAGVTQSPTHLIKTRGQQVTLRCSPISGHKSVSWYQQVLGQGPQFIFQYYEKEERGRGNFPDRFSARQFPNYSSELNVNALLLGDSALYLCASSLSPGESGYTFGSGTRLTVV.